The source of this TCR beta chain is a study of cytomegalovirus exposure and HLA in healthy donors. PCR primers comprised 60 Vbeta and 13 Jbeta primers. The repertoire was sequenced with immunoSEQ multiplex PCR; TCRdb's copy has only in-frame clones and lacks some. The table records around 170,000 clones, roughly 72% of them present only once. Germline V gene data show CDR1 as SGHKS and CDR2 as YYEKEE (reference sequence). The CDR3 totals 15 residues. V lost 4 bases and J 2 bases, leaving 16 bases between the germline ends. Regarding this clone: What it binds is unknown.

Study results and limitations: The study designated fewer than 200 TCR beta chains cytomegalovirus-associated.

This TCR derives from a man between 35 and 55 years old in good health and CMV-seronegative. The chain combines TRBV5-5 with TRBJ2-7; D gene unclear. What was sequenced was PBMCs. CDR3 loop: CASSPNPDATYEQYF. DNA for the CDR3: TGTGCCAGCAGCCCGAACCCTGATGCTACCTACGAGCAGTACTTC.